This TCR beta chain came from a study of PD-1 blockade in mismatch repair-deficient tumors. Germline CDR1 is LNHDA and CDR2 is SQIVND (reference sequence). This CDR3 has 14 amino acids. The germline V and J ends were trimmed by 3 bases and 3 bases, with 12 bases remaining between them. Profiled with immunoSEQ multiplex PCR; TCRdb holds only in-frame clones, not every one. The sample yields under 20,000 clones, about 80% seen once. All patients were mismatch repair deficient, assessed by either PCR or immunohistochemistry. Three pembrolizumab responders had their TCRs sequenced. This specimen was PBMCs, taken 52 weeks after starting pembrolizumab. This TCR was recovered from an adult with mismatch repair-deficient cancer. V and J are TRBV19 and TRBJ2-7, with D maybe TRBD2 (6 bases). CDR3 residues: CASSMGDSRYEQYF. The CDR3 DNA sequence: TGTGCCAGTAGTATGGGGGACTCCCGCTACGAGCAGTACTTC.